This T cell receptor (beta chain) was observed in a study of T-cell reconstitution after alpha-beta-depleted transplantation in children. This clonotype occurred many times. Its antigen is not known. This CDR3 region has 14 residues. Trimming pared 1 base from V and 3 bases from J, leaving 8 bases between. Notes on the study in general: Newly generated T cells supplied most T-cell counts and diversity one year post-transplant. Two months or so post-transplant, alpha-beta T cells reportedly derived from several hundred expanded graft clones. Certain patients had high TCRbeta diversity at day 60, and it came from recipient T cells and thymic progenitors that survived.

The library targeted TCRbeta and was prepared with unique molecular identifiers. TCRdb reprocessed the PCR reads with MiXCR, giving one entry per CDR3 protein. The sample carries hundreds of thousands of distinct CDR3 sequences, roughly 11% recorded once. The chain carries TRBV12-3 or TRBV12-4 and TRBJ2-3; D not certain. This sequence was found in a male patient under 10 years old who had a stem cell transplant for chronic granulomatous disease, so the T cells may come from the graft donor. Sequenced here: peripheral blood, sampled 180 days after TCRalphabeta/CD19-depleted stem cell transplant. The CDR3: CASSLDYGTDTQYF. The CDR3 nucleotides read TGTGCCAGCAGTTTAGATTACGGGACAGATACGCAGTATTTT.